This T cell receptor beta chain was identified in a study of T cells expressing NK-cell markers (TCRdb year 2020). Concerning the study at large: Fewer than ten donors provided sorted CD3+CD56+NKG2C+, CD3+CD56+NKG2C- and CD3+CD56-NKG2C+ T-cell subsets, whose TCR beta-chain repertoires were profiled. Most of the eight sequenced donors were HCMV-seropositive and one was HCMV-seronegative. The study sequenced eight donors, all healthy volunteers chosen at random: three men and five women. Illumina HiSeq 2000/2500, MiSeq or NextSeq was used to sequence libraries as 2 x 150 bp reads.

Reading the germline V gene gives CDR1 MNHEY and CDR2 SVGEGT. The CDR3 contains 18 residues, cysteine and phenylalanine counted. The DNA sequence is not available. On this clonotype itself: Its antigen target is currently unknown.

The study at large found these results: Whether the expanded NKG2C-expressing T cell clones were specific for HCMV antigens remained unclear. Those dominant clonotypes were again the most abundant among CD3+CD56-NKG2C+ cells in a handful of donors, at about 25-65%. In several donors, the dominant CD3+CD56+NKG2C+ clonotypes ranked among the top 10 CD8+ clonotypes, making up roughly 1.0-7.0% of CD8+ T cells.

To determine HCMV serostatus, a commercial ELISA kit was used to detect HCMV-specific IgG in serum. Ficoll density gradient centrifugation was used to isolate peripheral blood mononuclear cells from blood. The sample was run on an Illumina HiSeq 2000. 5'RACE template switching, by which a universal primer site and unique molecular identifiers were added, was used to make TCR beta cDNA libraries. Synthesis of cDNA was primed from the TCR beta constant segment and was followed by two consecutive PCR amplification steps. As for how the authors treated the data: MIGEC handled demultiplexing of the reads and grouping by UMI, while MiTCR was used to assemble and quantify clonotypes. To exclude erroneous sequences, any TCR cDNA sequence not supported by at least two reads was discarded. The tcR package was used for downstream repertoire analysis, and clonotypes were matched across fractions by CDR3 nucleotide sequence plus V segment. VDJmatch was used to annotate antigen specificity against VDJdb, with one amino acid substitution in CDR3 permitted. TCRdb reprocessed the public reads and reports one entry per CDR3 protein sequence, without DNA. TCRdb assigned the V and J calls; the authors' analysis was not used. The table kept for this sample lists 400,000 to 450,000 distinct CDR3 sequences. The top ten hold less than 7.5% of the sample.

The chain was built from TRBV6-2 or TRBV6-3 and TRBJ1-5. The specimen was blood T cells: a sorted CD56 or NKG2C T cell subset, CD4+ or CD8+ T cells, or bulk PBMC T cells (not recorded which). This receptor was obtained from a woman aged 18-69 years in good health. The CDR3 protein is CASSYSMGDGLSNQPQHF.